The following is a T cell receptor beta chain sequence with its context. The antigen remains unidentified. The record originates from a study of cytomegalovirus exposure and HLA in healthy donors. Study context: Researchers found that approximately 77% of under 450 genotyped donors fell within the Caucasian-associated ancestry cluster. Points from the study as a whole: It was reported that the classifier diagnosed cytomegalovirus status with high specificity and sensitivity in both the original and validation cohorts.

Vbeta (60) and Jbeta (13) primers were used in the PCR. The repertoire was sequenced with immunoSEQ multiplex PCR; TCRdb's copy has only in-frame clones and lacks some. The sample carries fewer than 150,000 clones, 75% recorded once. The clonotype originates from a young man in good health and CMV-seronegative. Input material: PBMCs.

The CDR3 DNA is TGTGCCAGCAGTTTCAGGGATAGCAATCAGCCCCAGCATTTT. The encoded protein is CASSFRDSNQPQHF. The chain links TRBV28 to TRBJ1-5; D may be TRBD1 (5 bases). Trimming stripped 3 bases from V and 0 bases from J, with 6 bases between. The CDR3 covers 14 residues. In germline, CDR1 is MDHEN, CDR2 SYDVKM.